The rows below give T cell receptor beta chains drawn from one sample of a study of tumor-infiltrating lymphocytes in primary liver carcinoma. TCRdb recomputed calls from the multiplex PCR reads with MiXCR, one row per CDR3 protein. Counted here are roughly 180,000 distinct CDR3 sequences, 50% to 75% occurring once; the ten biggest clones make up under 75%. Material for sequencing was peripheral blood. All receptors come from a man aged 40-50 years with primary liver carcinoma and hepatitis B virus infection. The CDR3 runs from the conserved cysteine through the conserved F or W. The D gene is left open where the match is weak. Clone size is stated in some rows and not others, as once, few, many or a class when expanded.

v_call	j_call	clone_size	d_call	cdr3_nt	cdr3_aa
TRBV18	TRBJ2-6	.	TRBD1	TGTGCCAGCTCGTCGGAAGGGGGCACTCTGGGGGCCAACGTCCTGACTTTC	CASSSEGGTLGANVLTF
TRBV28	TRBJ2-1	.	.	TGTGCCAGCGGCTTTAGTGAACGTAATGAGCAGTTCTTC	CASGFSERNEQFF
TRBV11-1	TRBJ1-1	.	.	TGTGCCAGCAGCTTAGAGGCAGTGGGCTCTGAGGCTTTCTTT	CASSLEAVGSEAFF
TRBV11-2	TRBJ2-2	.	.	TGCGCCAGCAGCTTACTATACAGGGGAGGGGCCGGGGAGCTGCTTTTT	CASSLLYRGGAGELLF
TRBV9	TRBJ2-3	.	.	TGTGCCAGCAGCTCTGGACTGAAAAGCACAGATACGCAGTATTTT	CASSSGLKSTDTQYF
TRBV6-6	TRBJ2-7	.	TRBD1	TGTGCCAGCAGTTACCTGGGACAGGGAGGGAAGTACGAGCAGTACTTC	CASSYLGQGGKYEQYF
TRBV12-3/TRBV12-4	TRBJ2-3	.	.	TGTGCCAGCACCGCGTCCCAGGTGGATACGCAGTATTTT	CASTASQVDTQYF
TRBV30	TRBJ2-1	.	TRBD2	TGTGCCTGGAGTGTAACGTCGACTAGCATTAGTGAGCAGTTCTTC	CAWSVTSTSISEQFF
TRBV4-2	TRBJ2-5	.	.	TGTGCCAGCGGCCAAGGAGTTCTCCAAGAGACCCAGTACTTC	CASGQGVLQETQYF
TRBV6-2/TRBV6-3	TRBJ1-1	few	TRBD1	TGTGCCAGCAGTTCCCGGGACAGGGCTCCTGAAGCTTTCTTT	CASSSRDRAPEAFF
TRBV5-4	TRBJ1-2	.	.	TGTGCCAGCAGTCGAATCAAGGGCAGCAACTATGGCTACACCTTC	CASSRIKGSNYGYTF
TRBV28	TRBJ2-1	.	TRBD1	TGTGCCAGCAGGGGGGGGGACAGGGGAAGTAATGAGCAGTTCTTC	CASRGGDRGSNEQFF
TRBV4-1	TRBJ1-1	.	TRBD1	TGCGCCAGCAGCCACGAGACAGGGGCGGGGACTGAAGCTTTCTTT	CASSHETGAGTEAFF
TRBV11-2	TRBJ1-4	.	TRBD1	TGTGTCAGCAGCTTAGAACAGGGGGTCGAAGAAAAACTGTTTTTT	CVSSLEQGVEEKLFF
TRBV10-3	TRBJ2-7	medium-sized	TRBD1	TGTGCCATCAGTGAGTTCCCCCTCCAGACCGGGACAGGGAACTACGAGCAGTACTTC	CAISEFPLQTGTGNYEQYF
TRBV7-3	TRBJ2-1	.	.	TGTGCCAGCAGCTTACTTGCGGGAACATCGAGCTATGAGCAGTTCTTC	CASSLLAGTSSYEQFF
TRBV5-4	TRBJ2-3	.	TRBD2	TGTGCCAGCAGCTTGTTTCTAGCGGGAGCCGATACGCAGTATTTT	CASSLFLAGADTQYF
TRBV10-3	TRBJ2-6	.	.	TGTGCCATCAGTGAAGGGTCTGGGGCCAACGTCCTGACTTTC	CAISEGSGANVLTF
TRBV7-8	TRBJ2-1	.	.	TGTGCCAGCAGCTACGGTCTAGGTGAGCAGTTCTTC	CASSYGLGEQFF
TRBV11-1	TRBJ2-7	many	.	TGTGCCAGCAGCCACCCTTCCTTCTACGAGCAGTACTTC	CASSHPSFYEQYF
TRBV29-1	TRBJ2-1	.	.	TGCAGCGTTCTCGGCCGGGACTCCCTGTACGATGAGCAGTTCTTC	CSVLGRDSLYDEQFF
TRBV7-9	TRBJ2-5	few	TRBD2	TGTGCCAGCGAGCGGGAACAAGAGACCCAGTACTTC	CASEREQETQYF
TRBV7-8	TRBJ2-1	few	TRBD1	TGTGCCAGCAGCTTTAGGACAGGGAGGTGGTACAATGAGCAGTTCTTC	CASSFRTGRWYNEQFF
TRBV30	TRBJ1-5	.	.	TGTGCCTGGAGTGTACGGGCGGGCCAGCCCCAGCATTTT	CAWSVRAGQPQHF
TRBV11-2	TRBJ2-7	many	.	TGTGCCAGCCGGAGGCCTGGAGGCTACGAGCAGTACTTC	CASRRPGGYEQYF
TRBV11-2	TRBJ2-7	.	.	TGTGCCAACAGCCACGGGGGCTCCTCCAATTCTTACGAGCAGTACTTC	CANSHGGSSNSYEQYF
TRBV29-1	TRBJ2-5	.	.	TGCAGCGTTGAAGTGATGGGAGAAGAGACCCAGTACTTC	CSVEVMGEETQYF
TRBV6-5	TRBJ2-7	.	.	TGTGCCAGCAGCAACCCTCCCCCTGGTTACGGGCAGTACTTC	CASSNPPPGYGQYF
TRBV10-1	TRBJ1-1	few	.	TGCGCCAGCAGTCCTCAGGAATTGAACACTGAAGCTTTCTTT	CASSPQELNTEAFF
TRBV10-2	TRBJ2-1	.	TRBD2	TGCGCCAGTACGACTAGCGCGTCCTACAATGAGCAGTTCTTC	CASTTSASYNEQFF
TRBV7-8	TRBJ1-1	.	.	TGTACCAGCAGCCTACCGGGGGCGATCTTT	CTSSLPGAIF